The entry below gives a single T cell receptor beta chain sequence along with its context. This clone's antigen is unknown. Per-base quality was not reported, and no clone a single base away is much larger than it. In light of the paper, this sample's time point label describes: less than 30 weeks on oral tofacitinib. Read against the paper, the sample's treatment or condition label means: oral pan-JAK inhibitor, 5-10 mg twice daily. Peripheral blood and lesional scalp punch biopsies were obtained from patients with alopecia areata. After PBMCs were isolated by density centrifugation and stained for CD3, CD4 and CD8, a FACSAria was used to sort CD4+ and CD8+ T cells. The data belong to a study of CD8+ T cells in alopecia areata (dated 2018 in TCRdb). About the investigation overall: The treated patients took part in an open-label pilot trial in which moderate-to-severe alopecia areata was treated with oral tofacitinib at 5 to 10 mg twice daily. Tofacitinib was administered for 6 to 18 months, and 6 months of follow-up off drug were then conducted to assess delayed response and recurrence. The SALT score, which quantifies the percentage of affected scalp surface area, was used to measure disease severity in treated patients. The study used high-throughput TCRbeta sequencing to examine T cell clonal expansion in alopecia areata, in both the C3H/HeJ mouse model and human patients. Human TCRbeta sequencing covered scalp tissue and sorted CD4+ and CD8+ peripheral blood T cells from patchy and totalis/universalis alopecia areata patients and healthy controls. Biopsies were taken from tofacitinib-treated patients at baseline and at 4 and 24 weeks of treatment, and a later scalp biopsy was taken in several of the tofacitinib-treated patients. Scalp clonality was compared across normal scalp (n=4), patchy alopecia areata scalp (n=8), and alopecia totalis/universalis scalp (n=8). RNA was obtained with the PAXgene miRNA kit for fixed scalp, the miRNeasy kit for PBMCs, and the RNeasy kit for mouse skin. immunoSEQ multiplex PCR using 35 Vbeta forward primers and 13 Jbeta reverse primers was used to amplify TCRbeta CDR3 regions. The full study reports these points: During tofacitinib treatment, many expanded lesional clones remained in scalp and blood, and this persistence may partly explain relapse after treatment is stopped. Tofacitinib significantly lowered scalp clonality and the number of expanded CD8+ clones among the top 100 scalp clones. Compared with normal scalp, lesional scalp had higher clonality and more expanded CD8+ clones, particularly in alopecia totalis/universalis, a pattern that suggests antigenic drive. Scalp TCR repertoire analysis is complicated because resident alphabeta T cells in normal human skin are also sequenced, whereas mouse skin is dominated by gammadelta T cells. TCR sequences shared between patients were less clear than in mice, possibly partly because of HLA diversity in the patient population. Because the treated cohort was small and had only one nonresponder, larger studies are needed to examine links between baseline CD8+ expansion and response.

To prepare the library, the immunoSEQ multiplex PCR assay was applied. RNA was extracted from all samples and reverse transcribed into cDNA, which served as template for TCR sequencing. SuperScript III was used to make first-strand cDNA, primed with a 2:1 mix of oligo-dT and random hexamers. A synthetic immune receptor repertoire was used to gauge amplification bias, and whatever bias remained was removed computationally. In the paper's pipeline: Raw reads were preprocessed for error removal, and CDR3 was defined according to IMGT conventions as running from the conserved cysteine to phenylalanine. Clonality was calculated as 1 minus Shannon entropy normalized by log2 of the number of productive unique TCRs. Whether each scalp clone was CD4 or CD8 was inferred by checking scalp TCRbeta sequences against the CD4 and CD8 repertoires from sorted blood. This immuneACCESS table, as held by TCRdb, lists in-frame sequences with V and J called but not all clones. Of the missing ones, under half trace to an unresolved V gene in checked studies; the others have no known cause. Clonal size and the V and J genes are those of that table, whereas D and trimming came from the DNA. The sample profile shows around 290,000 clones; roughly 64% of them were found once. The ten largest clones capture roughly 1.8% of the sample.

The CDR3, from cysteine to phenylalanine, totals 16 residues. CDR3 DNA only is kept here, 48 bases in frame from base 1. The germline ends are 20 bases apart after V is trimmed by 4 bases and J by 4 bases. In the germline V gene, CDR1 corresponds to SGDLS and CDR2 to YYNGEE. The TCR sequence derives from a human donor with alopecia areata. The rearranged segments are TRBV9 and TRBJ1-1, with a weak D call of TRBD1 (5 bases match). Sequenced here: CD4+ T cells sorted from blood, sampled at week 24, from a patient treated with tofacitinib. CDR3 loop: CASSKGPPLVGTEAFF. DNA sequence: TGTGCCAGCAGCAAGGGACCGCCATTGGTCGGCACTGAAGCTTTCTTT.